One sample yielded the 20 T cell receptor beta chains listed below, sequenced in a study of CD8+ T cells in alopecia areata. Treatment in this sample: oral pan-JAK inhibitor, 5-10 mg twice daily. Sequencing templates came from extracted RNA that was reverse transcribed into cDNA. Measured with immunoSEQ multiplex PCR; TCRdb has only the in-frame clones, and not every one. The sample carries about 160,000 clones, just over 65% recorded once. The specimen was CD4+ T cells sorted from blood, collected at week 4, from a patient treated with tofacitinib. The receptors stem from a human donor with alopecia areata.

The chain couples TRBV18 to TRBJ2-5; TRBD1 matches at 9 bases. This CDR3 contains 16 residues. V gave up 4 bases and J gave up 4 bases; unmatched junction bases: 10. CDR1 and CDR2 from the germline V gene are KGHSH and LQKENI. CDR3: CASSRSTGGFGETQYF. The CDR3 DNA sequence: TGTGCCAGCTCACGGTCAACAGGGGGCTTTGGAGAGACCCAGTACTTC.

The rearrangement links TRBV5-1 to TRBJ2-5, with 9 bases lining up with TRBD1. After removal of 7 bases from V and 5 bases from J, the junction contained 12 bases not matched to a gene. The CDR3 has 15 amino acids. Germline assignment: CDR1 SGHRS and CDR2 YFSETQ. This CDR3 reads CASGVTGGVAETQYF. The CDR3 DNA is TGCGCCAGCGGCGTTACAGGGGGCGTTGCGGAGACCCAGTACTTC.

In nucleotides, the CDR3 is TGTGCCAGCAGCTTAGGATCGGCGGGATCCACAGATACGCAGTATTTT. It encodes CASSLGSAGSTDTQYF. The rearrangement links TRBV7-6 to TRBJ2-3; maybe TRBD2 (6 bases). Looked up from germline, CDR1 is SGHVS and CDR2 is FNYEAQ. The CDR3 covers 16 residues. The germline V and J ends were trimmed by 1 base and 2 bases, with 13 bases remaining between them.

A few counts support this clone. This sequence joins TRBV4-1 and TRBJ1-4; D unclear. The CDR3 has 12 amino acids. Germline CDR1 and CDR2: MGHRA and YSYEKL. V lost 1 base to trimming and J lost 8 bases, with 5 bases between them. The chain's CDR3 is CASSQVGEKLFF. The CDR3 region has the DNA TGCGCCAGCAGCCAAGTTGGCGAAAAACTGTTTTTT.

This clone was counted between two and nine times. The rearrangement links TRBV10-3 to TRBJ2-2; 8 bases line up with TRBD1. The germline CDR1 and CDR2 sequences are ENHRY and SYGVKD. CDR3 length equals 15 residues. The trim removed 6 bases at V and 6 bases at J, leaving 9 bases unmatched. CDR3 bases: TGTGCCATCAGGGAGGGACAGGATGCGGCCGGGGAGCTGTTTTTT. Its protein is CAIREGQDAAGELFF.

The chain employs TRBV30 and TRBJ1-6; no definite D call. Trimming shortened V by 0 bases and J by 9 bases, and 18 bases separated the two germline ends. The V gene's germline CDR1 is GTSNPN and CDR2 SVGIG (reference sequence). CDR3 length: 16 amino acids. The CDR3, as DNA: TGTGCCTGGAGTGTACTTGCGCAGATGATTAGTTCACCCCTCCACTTT. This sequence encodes CAWSVLAQMISSPLHF.

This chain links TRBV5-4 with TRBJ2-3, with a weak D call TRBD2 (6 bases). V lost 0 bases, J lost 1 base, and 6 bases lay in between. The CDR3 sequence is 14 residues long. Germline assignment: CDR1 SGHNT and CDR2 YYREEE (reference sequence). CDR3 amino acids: CASSLAGGTDTQYF. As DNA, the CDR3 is TGTGCCAGCAGCTTGGCGGGGGGCACAGATACGCAGTATTTT.

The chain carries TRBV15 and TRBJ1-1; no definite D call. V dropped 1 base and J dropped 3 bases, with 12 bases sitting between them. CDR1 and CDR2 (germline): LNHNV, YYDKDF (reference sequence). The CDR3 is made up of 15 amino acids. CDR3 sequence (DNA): TGTGCCACCAGCAGAGCTTCCGGGTCACACACTGAAGCTTTCTTT. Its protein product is CATSRASGSHTEAFF.

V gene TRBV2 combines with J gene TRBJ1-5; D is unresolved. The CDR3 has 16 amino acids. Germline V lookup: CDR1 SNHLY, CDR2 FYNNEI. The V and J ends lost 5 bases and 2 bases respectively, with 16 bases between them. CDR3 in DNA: TGTGCCAGCAGTCCAAGGCGAACTGGCGGCAATCAGCCCCAGCATTTT. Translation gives CASSPRRTGGNQPQHF.

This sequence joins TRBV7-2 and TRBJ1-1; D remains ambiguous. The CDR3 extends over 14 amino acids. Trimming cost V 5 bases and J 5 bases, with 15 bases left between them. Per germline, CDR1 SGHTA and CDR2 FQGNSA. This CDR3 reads CASSPTRGGTEAFF. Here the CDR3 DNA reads TGTGCCAGCAGCCCTACTCGGGGTGGGACTGAAGCTTTCTTT.

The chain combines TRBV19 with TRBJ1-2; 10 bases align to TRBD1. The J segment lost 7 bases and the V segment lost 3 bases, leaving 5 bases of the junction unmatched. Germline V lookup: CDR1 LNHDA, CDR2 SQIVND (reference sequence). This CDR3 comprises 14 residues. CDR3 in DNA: TGTGCCAGTAGTATCCGGGACAGGGGAGGTGGCTACACCTTC. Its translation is CASSIRDRGGGYTF.

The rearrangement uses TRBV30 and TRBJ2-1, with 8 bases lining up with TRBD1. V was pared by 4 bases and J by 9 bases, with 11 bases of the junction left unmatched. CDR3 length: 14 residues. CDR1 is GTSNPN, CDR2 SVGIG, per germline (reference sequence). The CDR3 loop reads CAWTADRAGGEQFF. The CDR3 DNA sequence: TGTGCCTGGACCGCGGACAGGGCGGGCGGTGAGCAGTTCTTC.

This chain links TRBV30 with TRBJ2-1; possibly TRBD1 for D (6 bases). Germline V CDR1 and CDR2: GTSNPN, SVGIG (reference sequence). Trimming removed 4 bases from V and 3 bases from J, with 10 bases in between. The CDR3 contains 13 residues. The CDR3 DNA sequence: TGTGCCTGGACAGGGGATAGCTACAATGAGCAGTTCTTC. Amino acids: CAWTGDSYNEQFF. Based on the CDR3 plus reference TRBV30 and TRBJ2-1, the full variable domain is SQTIHQWPATLVQPVGSPLSLECTVEGTSNPNLYWYRQAAGRGLQLLFYSVGIGQISSEVPQNLSASRPQDRQFILSSKKLLLSDSGFYLCAWTGDSYNEQFFGPGTRLTVL.

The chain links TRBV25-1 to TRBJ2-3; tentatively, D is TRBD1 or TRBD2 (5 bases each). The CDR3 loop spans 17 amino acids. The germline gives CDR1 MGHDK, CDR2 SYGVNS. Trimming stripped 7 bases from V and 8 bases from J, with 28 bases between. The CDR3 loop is CASTEGTAGLTSGTQYF. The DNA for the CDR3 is TGTGCCAGCACCGAGGGGACGGCAGGCCTAACCAGTGGTACGCAGTATTTT.

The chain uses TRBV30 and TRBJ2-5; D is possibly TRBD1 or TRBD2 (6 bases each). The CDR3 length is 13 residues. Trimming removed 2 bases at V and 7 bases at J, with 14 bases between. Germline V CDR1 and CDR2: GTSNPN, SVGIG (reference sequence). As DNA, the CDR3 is TGTGCCTGGAGTCCCGGGGGCGAAGGGACCCAGTACTTC. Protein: CAWSPGGEGTQYF.

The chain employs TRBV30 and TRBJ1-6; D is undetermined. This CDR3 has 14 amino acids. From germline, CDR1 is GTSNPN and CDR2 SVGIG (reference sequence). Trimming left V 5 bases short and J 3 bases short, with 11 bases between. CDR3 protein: CAWRPSFYNSPLHF. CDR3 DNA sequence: TGTGCCTGGCGGCCCTCCTTCTATAATTCACCCCTCCACTTT. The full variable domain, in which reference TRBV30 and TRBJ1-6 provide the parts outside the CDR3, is SQTIHQWPATLVQPVGSPLSLECTVEGTSNPNLYWYRQAAGRGLQLLFYSVGIGQISSEVPQNLSASRPQDRQFILSSKKLLLSDSGFYLCAWRPSFYNSPLHFGNGTRLTVT.

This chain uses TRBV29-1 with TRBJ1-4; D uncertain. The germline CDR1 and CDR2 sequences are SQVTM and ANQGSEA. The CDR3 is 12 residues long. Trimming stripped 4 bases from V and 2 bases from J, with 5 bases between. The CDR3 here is CSVGVTNEKLFF. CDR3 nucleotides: TGCAGCGTTGGTGTGACTAATGAAAAACTGTTTTTT.

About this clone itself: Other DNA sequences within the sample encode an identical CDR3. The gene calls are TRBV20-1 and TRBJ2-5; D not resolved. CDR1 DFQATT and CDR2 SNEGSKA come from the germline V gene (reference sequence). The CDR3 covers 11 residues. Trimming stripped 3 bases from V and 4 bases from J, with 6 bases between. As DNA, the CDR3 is TGCAGTGCTAGGCCGTTAGAGACCCAGTACTTC. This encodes CSARPLETQYF.

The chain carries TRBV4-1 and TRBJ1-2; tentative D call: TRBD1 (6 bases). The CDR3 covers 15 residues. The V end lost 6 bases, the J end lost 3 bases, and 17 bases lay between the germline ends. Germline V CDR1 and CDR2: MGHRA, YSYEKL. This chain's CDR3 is CASRTVGGKDYGYTF. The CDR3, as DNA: TGCGCCAGCAGGACCGTTGGGGGCAAAGACTATGGCTACACCTTC.

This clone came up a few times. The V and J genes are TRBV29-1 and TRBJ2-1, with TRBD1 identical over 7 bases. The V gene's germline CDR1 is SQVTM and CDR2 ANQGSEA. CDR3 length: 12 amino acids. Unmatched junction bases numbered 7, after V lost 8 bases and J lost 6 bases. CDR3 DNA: TGCAGCACCAGGCCAGGGGGCAATGAGCAGTTCTTC. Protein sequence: CSTRPGGNEQFF.